The source of this T cell receptor beta chain is a study of T cell clonotyping in hematopoietic cell transplantation. The CDR3 loop spans 14 amino acids. Trimming left V 1 base short and J 2 bases short, with 9 bases between. CDR1 SEHNR and CDR2 FQNEAQ come from the germline V gene (reference sequence). A note on this clone: Its antigen remains unidentified.

Study conclusions and caveats: Pathologically expanded recipient clonotypes increased progressively from day 30 to day 180 as diversity fell. Few recipient clonotypes overlapped donors; over 95% were de novo at given depth.

Produced via immunoSEQ multiplex PCR; TCRdb's table is partial and in-frame only. This sample carries 5,500 to 9,000 clones, around 87% of them seen once, and the ten largest clones take 5.5%. The material sequenced was PBMCs, taken 100 days after allogeneic stem cell transplant. The chain combines TRBV7-9 with TRBJ2-7; D call uncertain. This receptor was identified in a male patient aged 45 to 59 who had an allogeneic stem cell transplant from a related donor, so the T cells may come from the graft donor. Some clones in this sample may be carry-over from other donors' samples. In DNA form, the CDR3 reads TGTGCCAGCAGCTTAGAAGGGTTGCCCTACGAGCAGTACTTC. It yields the protein CASSLEGLPYEQYF.